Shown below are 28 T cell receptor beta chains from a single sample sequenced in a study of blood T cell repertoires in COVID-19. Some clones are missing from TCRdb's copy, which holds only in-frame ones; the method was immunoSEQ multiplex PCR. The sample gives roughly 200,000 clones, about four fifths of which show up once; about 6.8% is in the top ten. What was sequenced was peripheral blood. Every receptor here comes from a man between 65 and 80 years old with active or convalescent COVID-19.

The CDR3 DNA follows: TGTGCCAGCCGCATGCAGGGGGTTGAGGACTATGGCTACACCTTC. Encoded protein: CASRMQGVEDYGYTF. The V and J genes are TRBV18 and TRBJ1-2; TRBD1 matches at 7 bases. V lost 8 bases and J lost 3; bases outside the gene matches: 12. The CDR3 runs to 15 residues. Per germline, CDR1 KGHSH and CDR2 LQKENI. The full variable domain, rest sourced from reference TRBV18 and TRBJ1-2, is NAGVMQNPRHLVRRRGQEARLRCSPMKGHSHVYWYRQLPEEGLKFMVYLQKENIIDESGMPKERFSAEFPKEGPSILRIQQVVRGDSAAYFCASRMQGVEDYGYTFGSGTRLTVV.

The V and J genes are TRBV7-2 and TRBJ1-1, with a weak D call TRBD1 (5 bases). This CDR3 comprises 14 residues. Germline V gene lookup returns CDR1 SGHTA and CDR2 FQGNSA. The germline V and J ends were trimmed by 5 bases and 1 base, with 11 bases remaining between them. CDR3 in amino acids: CASSQDSSNTEAFF. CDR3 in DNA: TGTGCCAGCAGCCAAGACAGCTCGAACACTGAAGCTTTCTTT.

CDR3 in DNA: TGTGCCAGCAGCTATTGGGAGCGGGGGACCTACAATGAGCAGTTCTTC. Protein product: CASSYWERGTYNEQFF. The chain links TRBV5-4 to TRBJ2-1; TRBD2 aligns across 8 bases. CDR3 size: 16 residues. The V gene's germline CDR1 is SGHNT and CDR2 YYREEE (reference sequence). J lost 2 bases, V lost 3 bases, and 7 bases had no gene match.

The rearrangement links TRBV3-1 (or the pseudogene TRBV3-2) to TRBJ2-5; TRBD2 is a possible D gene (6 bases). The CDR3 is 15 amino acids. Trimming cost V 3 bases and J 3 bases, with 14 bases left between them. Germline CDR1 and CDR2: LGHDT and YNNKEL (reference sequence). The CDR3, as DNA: TGTGCCAGCAGCCATGGGACTTACGCTAAAGAGACCCAGTACTTC. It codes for CASSHGTYAKETQYF.

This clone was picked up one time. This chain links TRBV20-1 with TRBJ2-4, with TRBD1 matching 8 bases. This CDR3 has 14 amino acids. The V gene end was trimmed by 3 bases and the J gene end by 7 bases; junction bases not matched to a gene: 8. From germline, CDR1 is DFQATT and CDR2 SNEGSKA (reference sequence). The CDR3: CSASETGQGNIQYF. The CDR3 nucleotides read TGCAGTGCTAGTGAAACCGGACAGGGTAACATTCAGTACTTC.

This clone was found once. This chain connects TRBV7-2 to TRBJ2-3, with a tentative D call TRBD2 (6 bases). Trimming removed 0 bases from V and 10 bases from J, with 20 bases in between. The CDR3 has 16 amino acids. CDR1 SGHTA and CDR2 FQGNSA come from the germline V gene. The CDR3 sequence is CASSLAWGTSGGAQYF. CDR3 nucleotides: TGTGCCAGCAGCTTAGCGTGGGGGACTTCGGGCGGGGCGCAGTATTTT.

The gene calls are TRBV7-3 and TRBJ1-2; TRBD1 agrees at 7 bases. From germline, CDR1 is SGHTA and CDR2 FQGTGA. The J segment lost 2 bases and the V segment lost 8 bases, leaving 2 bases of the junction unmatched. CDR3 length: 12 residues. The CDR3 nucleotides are TGTGCCAGCGGGACAGCCAACTATGGCTACACCTTC. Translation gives CASGTANYGYTF.

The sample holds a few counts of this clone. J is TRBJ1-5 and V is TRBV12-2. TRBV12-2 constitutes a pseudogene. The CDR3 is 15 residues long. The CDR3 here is CASRPGATTNQPQHF. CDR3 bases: TGTGCAAGTCGTCCGGGAGCCACCACCAATCAGCCCCAGCATTTT.

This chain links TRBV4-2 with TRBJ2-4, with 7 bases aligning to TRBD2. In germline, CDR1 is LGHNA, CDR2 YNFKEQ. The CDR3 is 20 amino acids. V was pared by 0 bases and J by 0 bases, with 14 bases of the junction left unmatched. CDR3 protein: CASSQDLAASGNIAKNIQYF. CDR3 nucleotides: TGTGCCAGCAGCCAAGATTTAGCGGCTAGCGGAAATATAGCCAAAAACATTCAGTACTTC.

The CDR3 sequence: CASSGQGYGAFF. The CDR3 DNA is TGTGCCAGCAGTGGACAGGGGTACGGAGCTTTCTTT. V and J are TRBV2 and TRBJ1-1; 8 bases agree with TRBD1. This CDR3 comprises 12 residues. V was clipped by 4 bases and J by 10 bases; unmatched bases: 5. Per the germline V gene, CDR1 is SNHLY and CDR2 is FYNNEI.

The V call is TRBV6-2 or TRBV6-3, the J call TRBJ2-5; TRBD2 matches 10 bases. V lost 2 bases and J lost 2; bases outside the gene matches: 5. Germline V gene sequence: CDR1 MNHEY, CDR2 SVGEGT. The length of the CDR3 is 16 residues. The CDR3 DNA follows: TGTGCCAGCAGTTACGTCGCTAGCGGGGGACAAGAGACCCAGTACTTC. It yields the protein CASSYVASGGQETQYF.

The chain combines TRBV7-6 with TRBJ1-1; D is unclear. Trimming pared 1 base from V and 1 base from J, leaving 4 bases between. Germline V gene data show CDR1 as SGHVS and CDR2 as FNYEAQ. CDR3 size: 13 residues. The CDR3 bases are TGTGCCAGCAGCTTAGGGCAGAACACTGAAGCTTTCTTT. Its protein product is CASSLGQNTEAFF. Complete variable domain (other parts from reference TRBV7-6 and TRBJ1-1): GAGVSQSPRYKVTKRGQDVALRCDPISGHVSLYWYRQALGQGPEFLTYFNYEAQQDKSGLPNDRFSAERPEGSISTLTIQRTEQRDSAMYRCASSLGQNTEAFFGQGTRLTVV.

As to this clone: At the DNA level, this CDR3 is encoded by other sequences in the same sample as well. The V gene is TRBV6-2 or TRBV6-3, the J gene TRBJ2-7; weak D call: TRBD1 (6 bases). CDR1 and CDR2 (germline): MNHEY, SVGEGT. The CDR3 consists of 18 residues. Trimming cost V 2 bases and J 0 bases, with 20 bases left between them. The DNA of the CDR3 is TGTGCCAGCAGTTACCCTTCAGAAAGGGGGAAAAGCTCCTACGAGCAGTACTTC. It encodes CASSYPSERGKSSYEQYF.

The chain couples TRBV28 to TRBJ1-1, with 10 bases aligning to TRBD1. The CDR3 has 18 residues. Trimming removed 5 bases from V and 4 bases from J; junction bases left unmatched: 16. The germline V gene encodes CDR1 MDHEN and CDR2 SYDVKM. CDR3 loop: CASSPLRGQGLWGTEAFF. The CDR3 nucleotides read TGTGCCAGCAGTCCCCTGAGGGGACAGGGGCTTTGGGGCACTGAAGCTTTCTTT.

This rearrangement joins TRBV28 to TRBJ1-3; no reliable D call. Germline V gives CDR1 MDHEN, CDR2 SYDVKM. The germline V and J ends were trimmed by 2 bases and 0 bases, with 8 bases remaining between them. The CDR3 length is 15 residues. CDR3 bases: TGTGCCAGCAGTTTAAGAGGGTTCTCTGGAAACACCATATATTTT. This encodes CASSLRGFSGNTIYF.

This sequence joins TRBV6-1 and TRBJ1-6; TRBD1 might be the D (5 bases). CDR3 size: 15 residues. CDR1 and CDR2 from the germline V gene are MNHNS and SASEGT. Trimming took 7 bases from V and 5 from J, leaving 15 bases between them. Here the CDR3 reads CASTPYRQNNSPLHF. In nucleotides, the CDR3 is TGTGCCAGCACCCCGTACAGGCAAAATAATTCACCCCTCCACTTT.

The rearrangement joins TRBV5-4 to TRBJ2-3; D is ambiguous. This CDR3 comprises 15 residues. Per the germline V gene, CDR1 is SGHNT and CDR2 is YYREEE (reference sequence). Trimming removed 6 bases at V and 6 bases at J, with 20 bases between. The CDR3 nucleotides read TGTGCCAGCACCCATCCTGGCGACACCCGGGATACGCAGTATTTT. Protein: CASTHPGDTRDTQYF. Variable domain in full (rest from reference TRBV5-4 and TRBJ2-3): ETGVTQSPTHLIKTRGQQVTLRCSSQSGHNTVSWYQQALGQGPQFIFQYYREEENGRGNFPPRFSGLQFPNYSSELNVNALELDDSALYLCASTHPGDTRDTQYFGPGTRLTVL.

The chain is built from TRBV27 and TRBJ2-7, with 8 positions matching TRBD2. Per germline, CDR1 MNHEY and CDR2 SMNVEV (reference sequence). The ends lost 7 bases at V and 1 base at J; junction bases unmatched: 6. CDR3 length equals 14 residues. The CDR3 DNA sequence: TGTGCCAGCAAGGTGGAGCGGGGGTCCTACGAGCAGTACTTC. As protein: CASKVERGSYEQYF.

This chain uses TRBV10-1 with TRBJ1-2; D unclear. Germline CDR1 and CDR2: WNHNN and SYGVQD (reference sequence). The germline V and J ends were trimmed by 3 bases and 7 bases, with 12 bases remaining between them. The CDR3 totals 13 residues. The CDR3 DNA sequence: TGCGCCAGCAGTGAAGGAGGGAGTAGTGGCTACACCTTC. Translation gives CASSEGGSSGYTF.

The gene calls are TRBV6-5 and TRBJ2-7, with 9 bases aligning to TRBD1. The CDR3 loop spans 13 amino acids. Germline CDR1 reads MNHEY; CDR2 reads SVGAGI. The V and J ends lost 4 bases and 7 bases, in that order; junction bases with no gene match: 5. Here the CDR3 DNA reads TGTGCCAGCAGTTCAACAGGGGGCAGTGAGCAGTACTTC. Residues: CASSSTGGSEQYF.

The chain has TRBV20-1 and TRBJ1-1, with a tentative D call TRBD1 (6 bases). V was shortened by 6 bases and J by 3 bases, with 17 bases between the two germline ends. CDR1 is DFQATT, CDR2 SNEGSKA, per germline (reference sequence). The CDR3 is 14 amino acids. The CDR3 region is CSASGGAFDTEAFF. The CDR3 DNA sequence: TGCAGTGCCAGTGGGGGCGCATTTGACACTGAAGCTTTCTTT.

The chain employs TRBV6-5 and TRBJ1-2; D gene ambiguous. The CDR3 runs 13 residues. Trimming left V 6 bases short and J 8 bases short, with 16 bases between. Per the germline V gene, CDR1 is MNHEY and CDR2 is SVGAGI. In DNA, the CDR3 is TGTGCCAGCAGACCTCGCTCGTCTCGGGGCTACACCTTC. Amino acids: CASRPRSSRGYTF.

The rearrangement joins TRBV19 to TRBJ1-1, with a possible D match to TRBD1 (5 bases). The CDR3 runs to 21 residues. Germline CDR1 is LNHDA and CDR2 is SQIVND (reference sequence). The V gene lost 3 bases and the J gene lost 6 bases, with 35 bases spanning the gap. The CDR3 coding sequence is TGTGCCAGTAGTATGGGGGTTGTCGGGCGAGGAAGGAGAAGCGGGTACGCTGAAGCTTTCTTT. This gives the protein CASSMGVVGRGRRSGYAEAFF.

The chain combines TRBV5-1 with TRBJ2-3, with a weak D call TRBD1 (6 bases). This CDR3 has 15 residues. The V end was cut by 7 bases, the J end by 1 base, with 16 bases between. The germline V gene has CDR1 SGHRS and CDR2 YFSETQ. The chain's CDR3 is CASSKQGGGTDTQYF. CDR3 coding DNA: TGCGCCAGCTCTAAACAGGGTGGAGGCACAGATACGCAGTATTTT.

This CDR3 is CASSAGGATNEKLFF. The CDR3 DNA sequence: TGCGCCAGCAGTGCAGGGGGAGCAACTAATGAAAAACTGTTTTTT. The gene calls are TRBV10-1 and TRBJ1-4; 7 bases line up with TRBD1. The CDR3 length is 15 residues. The germline V gene has CDR1 WNHNN and CDR2 SYGVQD (reference sequence). The J segment lost 0 bases and the V segment lost 4 bases, leaving 2 bases of the junction unmatched.

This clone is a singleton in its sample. The CDR3 DNA reads as TGTGCCAGCAGTGACGCCGGGACAGCAGGGATTGAAGCTTTCTTT. Amino acid sequence: CASSDAGTAGIEAFF. The gene calls are TRBV6-1 and TRBJ1-1; 7 bases map to TRBD1. V shed 3 bases and J 7 bases; nucleotides not matched to a gene: 11. The CDR3 length is 15 residues. Germline V gene data show CDR1 as MNHNS and CDR2 as SASEGT.

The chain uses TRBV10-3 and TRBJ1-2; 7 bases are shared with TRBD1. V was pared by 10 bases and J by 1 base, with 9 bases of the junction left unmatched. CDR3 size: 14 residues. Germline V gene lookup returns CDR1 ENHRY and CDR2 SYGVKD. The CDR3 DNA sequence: TGTGCCACTCGGGCAGGGGGTAATAACTATGGCTACACCTTC. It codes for CATRAGGNNYGYTF.

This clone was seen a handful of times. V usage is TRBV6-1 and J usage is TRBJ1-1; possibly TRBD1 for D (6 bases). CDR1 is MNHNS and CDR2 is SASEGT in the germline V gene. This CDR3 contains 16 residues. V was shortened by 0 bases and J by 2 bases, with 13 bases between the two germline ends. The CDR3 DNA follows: TGTGCCAGCAGTGAAGCCTACAGGGCTGGTAACACTGAAGCTTTCTTT. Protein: CASSEAYRAGNTEAFF.